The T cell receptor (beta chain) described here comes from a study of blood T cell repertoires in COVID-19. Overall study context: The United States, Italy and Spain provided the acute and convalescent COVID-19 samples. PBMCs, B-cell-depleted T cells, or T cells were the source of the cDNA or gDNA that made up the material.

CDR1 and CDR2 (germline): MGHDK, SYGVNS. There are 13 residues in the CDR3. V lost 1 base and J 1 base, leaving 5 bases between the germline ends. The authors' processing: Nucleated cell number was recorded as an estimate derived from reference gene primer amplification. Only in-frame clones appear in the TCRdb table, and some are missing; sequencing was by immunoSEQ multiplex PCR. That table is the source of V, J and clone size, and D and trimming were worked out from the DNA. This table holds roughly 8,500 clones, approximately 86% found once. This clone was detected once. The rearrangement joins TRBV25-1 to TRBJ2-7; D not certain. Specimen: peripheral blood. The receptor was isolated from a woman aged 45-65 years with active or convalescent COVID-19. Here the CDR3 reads CASSEFESYEQYF. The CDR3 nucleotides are TGTGCCAGCAGTGAATTTGAGTCCTACGAGCAGTACTTC.